This TCR beta chain was sequenced during a study of blood T cell repertoires in COVID-19. Study-level information: Samples representing acute and convalescent COVID-19 were sourced from the United States, Italy and Spain. T cells, B-cell-depleted T cells, or PBMCs provided the cDNA or gDNA that served as material.

Germline V gives CDR1 SNHLY, CDR2 FYNNEI. This CDR3 has 14 residues. The V end was cut by 6 bases, the J end by 5 bases, with 16 bases between. Authors' data handling: Counts of nucleated cells, estimated from reference gene primer amplification, were obtained. Assay used: immunoSEQ multiplex PCR; TCRdb lists only in-frame clones, some missing. The V and J calls and the clone size are those of that table, but D and trimming were determined from the DNA. The table records some 70,000 clones, around 85% of them present only once. The sample consisted of peripheral blood. The chain has TRBV2 and TRBJ1-1; weak D call: TRBD1 (5 bases). The TCR comes from a woman between 50 and 59 years old with acute or convalescent COVID-19. Here the CDR3 DNA reads TGTGCCAGCAGAAAGACAGCCGTTGGTACTGAAGCTTTCTTT. It encodes CASRKTAVGTEAFF.